A single sample is the source of the 29 T cell receptor beta chains below, sequenced in a study of blood T cell repertoires in COVID-19. Repertoires were generated with immunoSEQ multiplex PCR, while TCRdb's copy carries only in-frame clones and drops some. The sample shows about 160,000 clones, about 90% of them seen only once. The material sequenced was PBMCs or T cells enriched from blood (not recorded which). These receptors came from a woman in her 40s who had been exposed to COVID-19.

This chain connects TRBV7-2 to TRBJ1-1; D is unclear. Looked up from germline, CDR1 is SGHTA and CDR2 is FQGNSA. The V end was cut by 1 base, the J end by 8 bases, with 5 bases between. There are 11 residues in the CDR3. The chain's CDR3 is CASSLEAEAFF. CDR3 DNA: TGTGCCAGCAGCTTAGAAGCCGAAGCTTTCTTT. Full variable domain (rest looked up from reference TRBV7-2 and TRBJ1-1): GAGVSQSPSNKVTEKGKDVELRCDPISGHTALYWYRQSLGQGLEFLIYFQGNSAPDKSGLPSDRFSAERTGGSVSTLTIQRTQQEDSAVYLCASSLEAEAFFGQGTRLTVV.

CDR3 sequence (DNA): TGTGCCTCTGCGGGACTCCTCCACCACGAGCAGTACTTC. Encoded protein: CASAGLLHHEQYF. The V gene is TRBV24-1, the J gene TRBJ2-7, with D possibly TRBD2 on 6 matching bases. This CDR3 comprises 13 residues. The V and J ends lost 12 bases and 5 bases respectively, with 19 bases between them. The germline CDR1 and CDR2 sequences are KGHDR and SFDVKD.

J is TRBJ2-3 and V is TRBV10-2; 12 bases match TRBD2. CDR3 length: 16 residues. Trimming took 6 bases from V and 6 from J; bases not matched to a gene: 10. Germline CDR1 reads WSHSY; CDR2 reads SAAADI. This chain's CDR3 is CASSTAPSGGADTQYF. CDR3 in DNA: TGCGCCAGCAGCACCGCTCCTAGCGGGGGGGCCGATACGCAGTATTTT.

The chain employs TRBV2 and TRBJ1-4; a possible D gene is TRBD1 (5 bases). Deletions cut 7 bases from V and 8 bases from J, with 14 bases between. This CDR3 is built from 13 residues. Germline CDR1 and CDR2: SNHLY and FYNNEI. The CDR3 reads CASKFRKGEKLFF. In DNA, the CDR3 is TGTGCCAGCAAGTTTAGGAAGGGGGAAAAACTGTTTTTT.

This clone came up a few times. The chain links TRBV2 to TRBJ1-4, with D hard to call. Germline loops: CDR1 SNHLY, CDR2 FYNNEI. The CDR3 spans 13 residues. V lost 4 bases and J 7 bases, leaving 10 bases between the germline ends. The CDR3 here is CASSVGVGEKLFF. The CDR3, as DNA: TGTGCCAGCAGTGTCGGGGTGGGTGAAAAACTGTTTTTT.

V gene TRBV7-9 combines with J gene TRBJ2-7; D is possibly TRBD2 (6 bases). V dropped 2 bases and J dropped 5 bases, with 19 bases sitting between them. CDR3 length: 16 residues. CDR1 SEHNR and CDR2 FQNEAQ come from the germline V gene (reference sequence). In nucleotides, the CDR3 is TGTGCCAGCAGCTTACCCCCCGGCGGGGAAGAGGACGAGCAGTACTTC. Protein: CASSLPPGGEEDEQYF.

This chain connects TRBV12-5 to TRBJ2-5; D possibly corresponds to TRBD2 (6 bases). The CDR3 length is 13 residues. Germline lookup yields CDR1 LGHNT and CDR2 FRNRAP. Trimming stripped 1 base from V and 3 bases from J, with 6 bases between. The DNA for the CDR3 is TGTGCTAGTGGTTTGGGACTAGAAGAGACCCAGTACTTC. Translated, it gives CASGLGLEETQYF.

This chain connects TRBV2 to TRBJ1-4, with 7 bases matching TRBD1. Per germline, CDR1 SNHLY and CDR2 FYNNEI. There are 15 residues in the CDR3. With 6 bases clipped from V and 3 bases from J, the junction kept 7 bases outside the gene matches. CDR3 in amino acids: CASRNDRAANEKLFF. The CDR3 DNA reads as TGTGCCAGCAGAAATGACAGGGCAGCTAATGAAAAACTGTTTTTT.

The chain has TRBV27 and TRBJ2-7; 7 positions agree with TRBD2. J gave up 2 bases and V 3 bases, and 7 bases lay outside the gene matches. Per germline, CDR1 MNHEY and CDR2 SMNVEV (reference sequence). The CDR3 covers 15 residues. This CDR3 is CASSFSSGNPYEQYF. The CDR3 DNA sequence: TGTGCCAGCAGTTTTTCCAGCGGGAACCCCTACGAGCAGTACTTC.

The rearrangement uses TRBV7-3 and TRBJ2-1; 12 nucleotides agree with TRBD2. The CDR3 spans 17 residues. The germline CDR1 and CDR2 sequences are SGHTA and FQGTGA. The trim removed 6 bases at V and 7 bases at J, leaving 13 bases unmatched. The CDR3 sequence is CASSLLAGGTIGNEQFF. DNA of the CDR3: TGTGCCAGCAGTCTACTAGCGGGGGGTACCATTGGGAATGAGCAGTTCTTC.

The V gene is TRBV6-5, the J gene TRBJ2-1; the D gene is possibly TRBD1 (6 bases). The CDR3 contains 15 residues. Germline loops: CDR1 MNHEY, CDR2 SVGAGI. V lost 4 bases and J lost 7, with 17 bases in between. This chain's CDR3 is CASSSGTKGINEQFF. CDR3 in DNA: TGTGCCAGCAGTTCGGGGACAAAGGGGATTAATGAGCAGTTCTTC.

This clone was detected only a few times. This rearrangement joins TRBV7-6 to TRBJ1-4; D may be TRBD1 (5 bases). The CDR3 is 14 amino acids. Germline values: CDR1 SGHVS, CDR2 FNYEAQ. V lost 6 bases to trimming and J lost 0 bases, with 8 bases between them. CDR3 protein: CASSPTATNEKLFF. As DNA, the CDR3 is TGTGCCAGCAGTCCGACAGCAACTAATGAAAAACTGTTTTTT.

The CDR3 reads CASSIYPSVASYGYTF. For the CDR3, the DNA is TGTGCCAGTAGCATCTATCCTAGTGTGGCGAGCTATGGCTACACCTTC. V usage is TRBV19 and J usage is TRBJ1-2, with unresolved D. CDR1 is LNHDA and CDR2 is SQIVND in the germline V gene (reference sequence). This CDR3 comprises 16 residues. V was cut by 6 bases and J by 4 bases, with 21 bases left in between.

The chain has TRBV7-2 and TRBJ2-1; 7 bases match TRBD2. This CDR3 region has 15 residues. Germline lookup yields CDR1 SGHTA and CDR2 FQGNSA. The J segment lost 5 bases and the V segment lost 1 base, leaving 5 bases of the junction unmatched. The CDR3 is CASSLEPSGNNEQFF. CDR3 sequence (DNA): TGTGCCAGCAGCTTAGAGCCTAGCGGAAACAATGAGCAGTTCTTC. Supplemented by reference TRBV7-2 and TRBJ2-1, the full variable domain reads GAGVSQSPSNKVTEKGKDVELRCDPISGHTALYWYRQSLGQGLEFLIYFQGNSAPDKSGLPSDRFSAERTGGSVSTLTIQRTQQEDSAVYLCASSLEPSGNNEQFFGPGTRLTVL.

This clone showed up just once. The V call is TRBV19, the J call TRBJ1-5, with D perhaps TRBD1 (6 bases). The ends were cut back, 6 bases at V and 5 bases at J, with 11 bases in the middle. Germline values: CDR1 LNHDA, CDR2 SQIVND (reference sequence). The CDR3 totals 13 residues. CDR3 region: CASRGQIHQPQHF. The CDR3 nucleotides are TGTGCCAGTAGAGGACAGATCCATCAGCCCCAGCATTTT.

The chain couples TRBV27 to TRBJ2-1; TRBD2 matches 10 bases. The V and J ends lost 4 bases and 5 bases, in that order; junction bases with no gene match: 2. The CDR3 is 14 residues long. Germline V CDR1 and CDR2: MNHEY, SMNVEV (reference sequence). CDR3 DNA: TGTGCCAGCAGTTGGACTAGCGGACACAATGAGCAGTTCTTC. Its translation: CASSWTSGHNEQFF.

The rearrangement links TRBV7-9 to TRBJ1-2, with 8 bases fitting TRBD1. After removal of 2 bases from V and 4 bases from J, the junction contained 6 bases not matched to a gene. Per the germline V gene, CDR1 is SEHNR and CDR2 is FQNEAQ (reference sequence). CDR3 length: 15 amino acids. CDR3 sequence (DNA): TGTGCCAGCAGCTTATCGGGACAGGCTGCCTATGGCTACACCTTC. Translated, it gives CASSLSGQAAYGYTF.

The chain combines TRBV4-3 with TRBJ2-7; no reliable D call. Germline CDR1 LGHNA, CDR2 YSLEER. The CDR3 has 15 residues. Trimming cost V 0 bases and J 7 bases, with 16 bases left between them. The CDR3 DNA is TGCGCCAGCAGCCAAGATTTGGCTAGACCGGAGGAGCAGTACTTC. Translated, it gives CASSQDLARPEEQYF.

The chain links TRBV11-2 to TRBJ2-7, with D unclear. The CDR3 is 12 residues long. Trimming pared 5 bases from V and 4 bases from J, leaving 9 bases between. Germline V CDR1 and CDR2: SGHAT, FQNNGV. CDR3 coding DNA: TGTGCCAGCAGCCTCCGTGAGTACGAGCAGTACTTC. This encodes CASSLREYEQYF.

This clone occurred once. The rearrangement joins TRBV3-1 (or the pseudogene TRBV3-2) to TRBJ1-1; maybe TRBD1 (5 bases). V lost 1 base to trimming and J lost 11 bases, with 14 bases between them. The germline CDR1 and CDR2 sequences are LGHDT and YNNKEL (reference sequence). The CDR3 has 13 amino acids. For the CDR3, the DNA is TGTGCCAGCAGCCAAGTTGGGGGGTGGGACGCTTTCTTT. Translating it yields CASSQVGGWDAFF.

The chain links TRBV5-1 to TRBJ2-7, with D possibly being TRBD1 (8 bases). V gave up 3 bases and J gave up 5 bases, with 21 bases separating them. CDR1 SGHRS and CDR2 YFSETQ come from the germline V gene. The CDR3 totals 16 residues. The CDR3, as DNA: TGCGCCAGCAGCTCAGGACAGGGAGGGAGTATTAACGAGCAGTACTTC. Its translation is CASSSGQGGSINEQYF.

The chain uses TRBV19 and TRBJ2-3; D possibly corresponds to TRBD2 (5 bases). The germline CDR1 and CDR2 sequences are LNHDA and SQIVND (reference sequence). The CDR3 runs to 14 residues. Trimming removed 1 base at V and 6 bases at J, with 11 bases between. CDR3 loop: CASSIAPPGDTQYF. CDR3 bases: TGTGCCAGTAGTATAGCCCCGCCGGGGGATACGCAGTATTTT.

This chain links TRBV27 with TRBJ1-6, with 10 bases lining up with TRBD1. This CDR3 has 18 residues. V gave up 5 bases and J gave up 7 bases; unmatched junction bases: 14. Germline V gene sequence: CDR1 MNHEY, CDR2 SMNVEV (reference sequence). In DNA, the CDR3 is TGTGCCAGCAGTATCAGCCGGGACAGGGGACCTTACAATTCACCCCTCCACTTT. Translation gives CASSISRDRGPYNSPLHF.

The V gene is TRBV27, the J gene TRBJ1-5; D possibly corresponds to TRBD1 (6 bases). This CDR3 spans 13 amino acids. The germline CDR1 and CDR2 sequences are MNHEY and SMNVEV (reference sequence). Trimming removed 6 bases at V and 7 bases at J, with 13 bases between. The CDR3 protein is CASSPNRDQPQHF. The CDR3 coding sequence is TGTGCCAGCAGCCCGAACAGGGACCAGCCCCAGCATTTT.

This sequence joins TRBV2 and TRBJ1-1; 7 bases fit TRBD1. V shed 7 bases and J 4 bases; nucleotides not matched to a gene: 6. In germline, CDR1 is SNHLY, CDR2 FYNNEI. The CDR3 has 13 amino acids. The CDR3 loop reads CASKTGAGTEAFF. The CDR3 DNA follows: TGTGCCAGCAAAACAGGGGCAGGCACTGAAGCTTTCTTT.

The V and J genes are TRBV27 and TRBJ2-7; no clear D gene. The V and J ends lost 0 bases and 3 bases respectively, with 9 bases between them. The CDR3 covers 14 residues. From germline, CDR1 is MNHEY and CDR2 SMNVEV (reference sequence). The CDR3 DNA is TGTGCCAGCAGTTTATCGGGCTCTTTCTACGAGCAGTACTTC. Amino acid sequence: CASSLSGSFYEQYF.

The J gene is TRBJ2-7, the V gene TRBV27, with TRBD1 matching 7 bases. V trimming: 8 bases; J trimming: 2 bases; junction bases outside the gene matches: 3. In germline, CDR1 is MNHEY, CDR2 SMNVEV (reference sequence). The CDR3 has 12 amino acids. CDR3 loop: CASWGQTYEQYF. The CDR3 coding sequence is TGTGCCAGCTGGGGACAGACCTACGAGCAGTACTTC.

The chain employs TRBV28 and TRBJ2-1; 10 bases line up with TRBD1. V trimming: 5 bases; J trimming: 8 bases; junction bases outside the gene matches: 9. This CDR3 is 15 amino acids long. Per germline, CDR1 MDHEN and CDR2 SYDVKM. Here the CDR3 reads CASSPTGGEFYEQFF. DNA of the CDR3: TGTGCCAGCAGTCCGACAGGGGGCGAGTTCTATGAGCAGTTCTTC.

The chain employs TRBV4-1 and TRBJ1-1; maybe TRBD1 (5 bases). Germline CDR1 MGHRA, CDR2 YSYEKL. V was shortened by 0 bases and J by 2 bases, with 10 bases between the two germline ends. This CDR3 comprises 15 residues. The CDR3: CASSQDRTLNTEAFF. CDR3 coding DNA: TGCGCCAGCAGCCAAGATCGGACACTTAACACTGAAGCTTTCTTT.